This record covers a single T cell receptor beta chain. V lost 6 bases to trimming and J lost 0 bases; unmatched junction nucleotides: 8. CDR1 and CDR2 (germline): MNHNY, SVGAGI (reference sequence). This CDR3 has 15 residues. The PCR was carried out with 60 Vbeta primers and 13 Jbeta primers. Measured with immunoSEQ multiplex PCR; TCRdb has only the in-frame clones, and not every one. Here the sample spans more than 40,000 clones, more than 65% being singletons. Donors in the study were healthy people who gave bone marrow. This specimen belongs to a study of cytomegalovirus exposure and HLA in healthy donors.

Sequenced input: PBMCs. The TCR sequence derives from a man in his forties or fifties in good health and CMV-seronegative. The J gene is TRBJ2-7, the V gene TRBV6-6, with 7 nucleotides matching TRBD2. The CDR3 loop is CASRPREASSYEQYF. The CDR3, as DNA: TGTGCCAGCAGGCCCCGGGAGGCTAGCTCCTACGAGCAGTACTTC.